One and the same sample provided the 20 T cell receptor beta chains below, sequenced in a study of blood T cell repertoires in COVID-19. Produced via immunoSEQ multiplex PCR; TCRdb's table is partial and in-frame only. The sample consists of a few hundred thousand clones, approximately 91% of them appearing once. Sequences were obtained from PBMCs or T cells enriched from blood (not recorded which). All receptors come from a woman aged 18-30 years who had been exposed to COVID-19.

This sequence joins TRBV10-3 and TRBJ2-1, with TRBD2 identical over 9 bases. Germline loops: CDR1 ENHRY, CDR2 SYGVKD. The CDR3 sequence is 14 residues long. Losses at the gene ends were 7 bases for V and 3 bases for J; bases not matched to a gene: 4. CDR3 nucleotides: TGTGCCATCACCCCAGCGGGAGGCTACAATGAGCAGTTCTTC. It specifies CAITPAGGYNEQFF.

This CDR3 is CASSPAEGNTEAFF. Here the CDR3 DNA reads TGTGCCAGCAGCCCTGCCGAGGGGAACACTGAAGCTTTCTTT. The V call is TRBV7-2, the J call TRBJ1-1; D gene ambiguous. Germline V lookup: CDR1 SGHTA, CDR2 FQGNSA. The V end lost 5 bases, the J end lost 1 base, and 11 bases lay between the germline ends. The CDR3 runs to 14 residues.

In nucleotides, the CDR3 is TGTGCCAGCAGTGAAGGGACAGGGTGGAACGAGCAGTACTTC. Its translation: CASSEGTGWNEQYF. The rearrangement uses TRBV6-1 and TRBJ2-7, with 8 bases that match TRBD1. The CDR3 runs 14 residues. The V segment lost 1 base and the J segment 5 bases; nucleotides outside the gene matches: 4. Germline loops: CDR1 MNHNS, CDR2 SASEGT.

The CDR3 nucleotides are TGTGCCAGCAGACCAGGGACAGGGGTTGGGGCCAACGTCCTGACTTTC. Its protein is CASRPGTGVGANVLTF. V and J are TRBV28 and TRBJ2-6, with TRBD1 matching 10 bases. The CDR3 totals 16 residues. V lost 6 bases to trimming and J lost 3 bases; unmatched junction nucleotides: 5. Germline V gene data show CDR1 as MDHEN and CDR2 as SYDVKM.

The chain carries TRBV5-6 and TRBJ2-1, with TRBD2 matching 16 bases. The CDR3 totals 16 residues. V lost 4 bases, J lost 8 bases, and 6 bases stayed unmatched. The germline gives CDR1 SGHDT, CDR2 YYEEEE. The DNA of the CDR3 is TGTGCCAGCAGCCCGGGACTAGCGGGAGGGTCGTATGAGCAGTTCTTC. This translates into CASSPGLAGGSYEQFF.

This chain links TRBV15 with TRBJ2-7; D is possibly TRBD1 (5 bases). The CDR3 extends over 14 amino acids. Germline CDR1 reads LNHNV; CDR2 reads YYDKDF (reference sequence). V lost 4 bases, J lost 0 bases, and 10 bases lay in between. The CDR3 here is CATSKTDNSYEQYF. The CDR3, as DNA: TGTGCCACCAGCAAAACGGACAACTCCTACGAGCAGTACTTC.

This clone appeared a single time. The chain recombines TRBV4-1 with TRBJ2-3, with D possibly matching TRBD1 (5 bases). Looked up from germline, CDR1 is MGHRA and CDR2 is YSYEKL. This CDR3 region has 16 residues. Between the trimmed V and J ends, which lost 1 base and 3 bases, there was a span of 14 bases. The CDR3 nucleotides are TGCGCCAGCAGCCAAGCAGTTTTAGCAGGGACAGATACGCAGTATTTT. It codes for CASSQAVLAGTDTQYF.

In this sample, this clone turned up once. This sequence joins TRBV27 and TRBJ1-2; maybe TRBD1 (5 bases). This CDR3 has 13 amino acids. CDR1 MNHEY and CDR2 SMNVEV come from the germline V gene (reference sequence). V was trimmed by 6 bases and J by 6 bases, leaving 14 bases between them. The DNA of the CDR3 is TGTGCCAGCAGGGGGGGGACTGACAATGGCTACACCTTC. Its protein is CASRGGTDNGYTF.

The chain combines TRBV3-1 (or the pseudogene TRBV3-2) with TRBJ1-2; 7 bases align to TRBD1. Looked up from germline, CDR1 is LGHDT and CDR2 is YNNKEL (reference sequence). V gave up 1 base and J gave up 8 bases; unmatched junction bases: 7. The CDR3 sequence is 14 residues long. The CDR3 region is CASSQAWTGQGYTF. CDR3 DNA: TGTGCCAGCAGCCAAGCTTGGACAGGTCAGGGCTACACCTTC.

The rearrangement uses TRBV12-3 or TRBV12-4 and TRBJ1-1, with 7 bases that match TRBD1. This CDR3 contains 13 residues. J was trimmed by 11 bases and V by 3 bases; bases with no gene match: 9. The CDR3: CASSFVGGEGAFF. The CDR3 bases are TGTGCCAGCAGTTTTGTAGGGGGCGAGGGGGCTTTCTTT.

This clone appeared once. The V call is TRBV7-2, the J call TRBJ1-6; TRBD1 aligns across 8 bases. V shed 5 bases and J 8 bases; nucleotides not matched to a gene: 8. The CDR3 runs 15 residues. Looked up from germline, CDR1 is SGHTA and CDR2 is FQGNSA. The CDR3 protein is CASSPRQGTHSPLHF. CDR3 coding DNA: TGTGCCAGCAGCCCCAGACAGGGGACCCATTCACCCCTCCACTTT.

The chain employs TRBV30 and TRBJ2-7; D is ambiguous. Germline V gives CDR1 GTSNPN, CDR2 SVGIG (reference sequence). V lost 3 bases to trimming and J lost 6 bases, with 9 bases between them. The CDR3 is 11 amino acids. The CDR3, as DNA: TGTGCCTGGAGGACATTTGGCGAGCAGTACTTC. It codes for CAWRTFGEQYF.

This chain uses TRBV27 with TRBJ1-2; a weak D match, TRBD1 (5 bases). CDR3 length equals 14 residues. Per germline, CDR1 MNHEY and CDR2 SMNVEV (reference sequence). V was pared by 6 bases and J by 2 bases, with 13 bases between. The CDR3 loop is CASSLLAGNYGYTF. The CDR3 DNA sequence: TGTGCCAGCAGCCTCCTGGCAGGGAACTATGGCTACACCTTC.

The J gene is TRBJ2-1, the V gene TRBV12-3 or TRBV12-4; 7 positions agree with TRBD2. Losses at the gene ends were 5 bases for V and 4 bases for J; bases not matched to a gene: 2. The CDR3 consists of 13 residues. Here the CDR3 DNA reads TGTGCCAGCAGTCGGGGGGTTTACAATGAGCAGTTCTTC. Residues: CASSRGVYNEQFF.

The chain recombines TRBV9 with TRBJ2-5; 7 nucleotides align to TRBD2. Trimming removed 3 bases from V and 5 bases from J; junction bases left unmatched: 7. The germline gives CDR1 SGDLS, CDR2 YYNGEE. CDR3 length equals 14 residues. The CDR3 sequence: CASSAGGGLETQYF. CDR3 bases: TGTGCCAGCAGCGCGGGGGGTGGTCTGGAGACCCAGTACTTC.

This chain connects TRBV19 to TRBJ2-1; TRBD1 matches at 8 bases. The CDR3 contains 14 residues. The J segment lost 4 bases and the V segment lost 7 bases, leaving 6 bases of the junction unmatched. Germline loops: CDR1 LNHDA, CDR2 SQIVND (reference sequence). In DNA form, the CDR3 reads TGTGCCAGTACCGCAGGGGGCTCGTACAATGAGCAGTTCTTC. This sequence encodes CASTAGGSYNEQFF.

V usage is TRBV7-8 and J usage is TRBJ2-5, with 10 bases fitting TRBD2. CDR1 and CDR2 (germline): SGHVS, FQNEAQ. The CDR3 is 16 residues long. Trimming took 1 base from V and 5 from J; bases not matched to a gene: 7. The CDR3 is CASSLGTSGVRETQYF. The DNA for the CDR3 is TGTGCCAGCAGCTTAGGAACTAGCGGGGTTCGGGAGACCCAGTACTTC.

The chain links TRBV6-1 to TRBJ2-4; 10 bases fit TRBD2. The CDR3 loop spans 19 amino acids. Germline assignment: CDR1 MNHNS and CDR2 SASEGT. After removal of 3 bases from V and 6 bases from J, the junction contained 17 bases not matched to a gene. CDR3 region: CASSETTGVGAGGRNIQYF. As DNA, the CDR3 is TGTGCCAGCAGTGAGACGACAGGGGTAGGAGCGGGAGGGAGAAACATTCAGTACTTC.

The chain uses TRBV14 and TRBJ2-3; perhaps TRBD1 as D (5 bases). This CDR3 has 15 amino acids. Germline V gene sequence: CDR1 SGHDN, CDR2 FVKESK. Trimming removed 0 bases from V and 4 bases from J, with 11 bases in between. CDR3 coding DNA: TGTGCCAGCAGCCAAGAGGTTCAGGGCCCAGATACGCAGTATTTT. It translates to CASSQEVQGPDTQYF. Complete variable domain (other parts from reference TRBV14 and TRBJ2-3): EAGVTQFPSHSVIEKGQTVTLRCDPISGHDNLYWYRRVMGKEIKFLLHFVKESKQDESGMPNNRFLAERTGGTYSTLKVQPAELEDSGVYFCASSQEVQGPDTQYFGPGTRLTVL.

This rearrangement joins TRBV7-2 to TRBJ2-3; D call uncertain. The CDR3 consists of 14 residues. CDR1 is SGHTA, CDR2 FQGNSA, per germline. Between the trimmed V and J ends, which lost 1 base and 1 base, there was a span of 6 bases. CDR3 residues: CASSLGAGTDTQYF. The CDR3 DNA reads as TGTGCCAGCAGCTTAGGTGCGGGCACAGATACGCAGTATTTT. The complete variable domain, with remaining parts taken from reference TRBV7-2 and TRBJ2-3, reads GAGVSQSPSNKVTEKGKDVELRCDPISGHTALYWYRQSLGQGLEFLIYFQGNSAPDKSGLPSDRFSAERTGGSVSTLTIQRTQQEDSAVYLCASSLGAGTDTQYFGPGTRLTVL.